These 20 T cell receptor beta chains came from one sample sequenced in a study of prognosis after radiotherapy for stage I lung cancer. CDR3 of TCR beta was amplified from genomic DNA via a two-round multiplex PCR. First-round PCR, the initial amplification, used primers specific to each TRBV and TRBJ gene. Using its own MiXCR run on the multiplex PCR reads, TCRdb lists one record per CDR3 protein. This sample has under 55,000 distinct CDR3 sequences; approximately 35% occur once, and the top ten carry roughly 8.3%. Sequencing used PBMCs, obtained before or after stereotactic body radiation therapy (not recorded which). The receptors were sampled from a donor over 45 with non-small cell lung cancer.

This clonotype is termed medium-sized (0.01 to 0.1%). The rearrangement links TRBV30 to TRBJ2-2; 10 positions agree with TRBD2. The germline gives CDR1 GTSNPN, CDR2 SVGIG (reference sequence). The CDR3 length is 14 residues. Trimming cost V 3 bases and J 4 bases; bases outside gene matches: 2. CDR3 sequence: CAWRLAGRTGELFF. The CDR3 DNA reads as TGTGCCTGGAGACTAGCGGGGCGCACCGGGGAGCTGTTTTTT.

V is TRBV20-1 and J is TRBJ2-5, with TRBD2 matching 11 bases. V was clipped by 0 bases and J by 5 bases; unmatched bases: 8. The CDR3 has 16 residues. Germline V gene data show CDR1 as DFQATT and CDR2 as SNEGSKA (reference sequence). The DNA of the CDR3 is TGCAGTGCTAGAGATTGGCTAGCGGGAGGTAGGGAGACCCAGTACTTC. This encodes CSARDWLAGGRETQYF.

Comment on this clonotype: A much larger clone lies a single base off, so this may be a read error. This rearrangement joins TRBV6-2 or TRBV6-3 to TRBJ1-2; D is uncertain. This CDR3 region has 13 residues. The V gene's germline CDR1 is MNHEY and CDR2 SVGEGT. The CDR3 spells CVSKVVANYGYTF. The CDR3 DNA follows: TGTGTCAGCAAGGTTGTAGCTAACTATGGCTACACCTTC.

This clonotype was observed at least ten times. The V call is TRBV6-1, the J call TRBJ2-7; D might be TRBD2 (6 bases). The CDR3 extends over 13 amino acids. The germline V and J ends were trimmed by 7 bases and 1 base, with 11 bases remaining between them. Per the germline V gene, CDR1 is MNHNS and CDR2 is SASEGT. CDR3 amino acids: CASNGRLSYEQYF. DNA of the CDR3: TGTGCCAGCAATGGGAGGTTATCCTACGAGCAGTACTTC.

V and J are TRBV20-1 and TRBJ2-5; D is undetermined. V was cut by 3 bases and J by 4 bases, with 9 bases left in between. Germline assignment: CDR1 DFQATT and CDR2 SNEGSKA (reference sequence). The CDR3 loop spans 12 amino acids. The CDR3 is CSARDPGETQYF. DNA for the CDR3: TGCAGTGCTAGGGACCCTGGAGAGACCCAGTACTTC.

In regard to this clonotype: A far larger clone is one base from this, pointing to a likely read error. V and J are TRBV6-9 and TRBJ2-2; perhaps TRBD2 as D (6 bases). Germline CDR1 and CDR2: MNHGY and SVAAGI. This CDR3 spans 14 amino acids. The V gene lost 4 bases and the J gene lost 7 bases, with 13 bases spanning the gap. CDR3 residues: CASSFGRPVGELFF. The CDR3 DNA sequence: TGTGCCAGCAGTTTTGGGAGGCCTGTCGGGGAGCTGTTTTTT.

This clonotype is judged medium-sized. J is TRBJ2-1 and V is TRBV12-3 or TRBV12-4; perhaps TRBD2 as D (6 bases). Trimming removed 5 bases at V and 8 bases at J, with 13 bases between. The CDR3 consists of 13 residues. The CDR3 DNA sequence: TGTGCCAGCAGTCTCCGGGAGCTTTATGAGCAGTTCTTC. It yields the protein CASSLRELYEQFF.

The sample holds many counts of this clonotype. This chain uses TRBV9 with TRBJ2-7, with D perhaps TRBD2 (7 bases). The CDR3 loop spans 13 amino acids. Between the trimmed V and J ends, which lost 4 bases and 6 bases, there was a span of 14 bases. Germline V CDR1 and CDR2: SGDLS, YYNGEE. The CDR3 DNA reads as TGTGCCAGCAGCCGAGGGGGGGATCGCGAGCAGTACTTC. The encoded protein is CASSRGGDREQYF.

This clonotype occurred many times. The chain combines TRBV7-9 with TRBJ2-7; D is possibly TRBD2 (6 bases). The CDR3 sequence is 14 residues long. Germline-derived CDR1 and CDR2 are SEHNR and FQNEAQ (reference sequence). Trimming removed 5 bases from V and 3 bases from J, with 14 bases in between. CDR3 loop: CASSQTGSHYEQYF. The CDR3 region has the DNA TGTGCCAGCAGCCAGACCGGGAGCCACTACGAGCAGTACTTC.

This clonotype showed up many times. The J gene is TRBJ2-2, the V gene TRBV9; possible D gene TRBD2, 6 bases. The CDR3 length is 16 residues. The V end was cut by 2 bases, the J end by 1 base, with 12 bases between. Germline CDR1 and CDR2: SGDLS and YYNGEE. CDR3 sequence: CASSVGGARNTGELFF. CDR3 bases: TGTGCCAGCAGCGTTGGAGGGGCCCGGAACACCGGGGAGCTGTTTTTT. The variable domain in full, completed from reference TRBV9 and TRBJ2-2, reads DSGVTQTPKHLITATGQRVTLRCSPRSGDLSVYWYQQSLDQGLQFLIQYYNGEERAKGNILERFSAQQFPDLHSELNLSSLELGDSALYFCASSVGGARNTGELFFGEGSRLTVL.

Comment on this clonotype: A much larger clone sits a single nucleotide away, making a read error possible. The CDR3 loop is CAGSYGTKGNQPQHF. The DNA for the CDR3 is TGTGCCGGCAGTTACGGGACAAAAGGGAATCAGCCCCAGCATTTT. This chain joins TRBV6-2 or TRBV6-3 and TRBJ1-5; a possible D gene is TRBD1 (6 bases). Germline loops: CDR1 MNHEY, CDR2 SVGEGT. The CDR3 is made up of 15 amino acids.

The V call is TRBV7-9, the J call TRBJ1-1; possible D gene TRBD1, 5 bases. The germline CDR1 and CDR2 sequences are SEHNR and FQNEAQ (reference sequence). This CDR3 has 13 residues. CDR3 region: CSSGEWGITEAFF. The CDR3 DNA sequence: TGTTCCTCCGGGGAATGGGGCATCACTGAAGCTTTCTTT.

The table lists this clonotype with many counts. The chain joins TRBV6-1 to TRBJ2-7, with D uncertain. V was trimmed by 4 bases and J by 0 bases, leaving 4 bases between them. The CDR3 runs 12 residues. Germline CDR1 MNHNS, CDR2 SASEGT. CDR3 nucleotides: TGTGCCAGCAGTGCCAGCTCCTACGAGCAGTACTTC. Its translation: CASSASSYEQYF.

With respect to this clonotype: A read error may explain this, as a much larger clone is one base away. The CDR3 nucleotides read TGTGCCAGCAGTTTTAGGTCCAGGGGGGGGGAGAACACTGAAGCTTTCTTT. This codes for CASSFRSRGGENTEAFF. V gene TRBV28 combines with J gene TRBJ1-1, with 7 nucleotides matching TRBD1. The CDR3 spans 17 residues. CDR1 is MDHEN and CDR2 is SYDVKM in the germline V gene. J was trimmed by 1 base and V by 3 bases; bases with no gene match: 11.

This clonotype was detected ten times or more. The genes are TRBV6-9 and TRBJ1-5; D call uncertain. This CDR3 has 15 amino acids. V was pared by 6 bases and J by 6 bases, with 18 bases between. The germline V gene has CDR1 MNHGY and CDR2 SVAAGI. The DNA of the CDR3 is TGTGCCAGCAGGATTTTTCCCGGAGAAGGTCAGCCCCAGCATTTT. As protein: CASRIFPGEGQPQHF.

Turning to this clonotype: A much larger clone is a single base away; this may be a read error. The CDR3 DNA follows: TGTGCCTGGAGTGGGGGCCGGGAGACCCAGTACTTC. Translating gives CAWSGGRETQYF. This sequence joins TRBV30 and TRBJ2-5; D possibly corresponds to TRBD1 (5 bases). Trimming removed 1 base at V and 5 bases at J, with 8 bases between. The CDR3 is made up of 12 amino acids. Germline CDR1 is GTSNPN and CDR2 is SVGIG (reference sequence).

In its sample, this clonotype was seen many times. The chain couples TRBV4-3 to TRBJ1-4; the D is unclear. Trimming removed 1 base at V and 8 bases at J, with 14 bases between. Germline V gives CDR1 LGHNA, CDR2 YSLEER. The CDR3 spans 15 residues. The DNA of the CDR3 is TGCGCCAGCAGCCAAGTTCTGGCCTCGGGGGAAAAACTGTTTTTT. The encoded protein is CASSQVLASGEKLFF.

This clonotype was counted at least ten times. V and J are TRBV7-3 and TRBJ2-1; possibly TRBD1 or TRBD2 for D (5 bases each). CDR1 and CDR2 from the germline V gene are SGHTA and FQGTGA. The CDR3 is 15 amino acids. V lost 5 bases, J lost 4 bases, and 15 bases lay in between. Here the CDR3 reads CASSPSGLPYNEQFF. The CDR3 nucleotides are TGTGCCAGCAGCCCCTCGGGGCTACCTTACAATGAGCAGTTCTTC.

This clonotype was detected many times. The V call is TRBV4-1, the J call TRBJ1-5; D remains ambiguous. This CDR3 has 13 amino acids. Looked up from germline, CDR1 is MGHRA and CDR2 is YSYEKL. Trimming took 1 base from V and 6 from J, leaving 7 bases between them. For the CDR3, the DNA is TGCGCCAGCAGCCAAGCAGCCGGTCAGCCCCAGCATTTT. Translation gives CASSQAAGQPQHF.

In regard to this clonotype: One end of the junction varies from germline; a read error may be responsible. The genes are TRBV7-9 and TRBJ2-2; 8 positions agree with TRBD1. The CDR3 is 15 amino acids. Germline values: CDR1 SEHNR, CDR2 FQNEAQ (reference sequence). CDR3 amino acids: CASSHLQGDTGEPFF. As DNA, the CDR3 is TGTGCCAGCAGCCACCTACAGGGGGACACCGGGGAGCCGTTTTTT.